Listed below are T cell receptor beta chains from one sample, sequenced in a study of T cells after yellow fever vaccination. Each CDR3 protein gets one entry after TCRdb re-called the 5' RACE reads with MiXCR. The table shows hundreds of thousands of distinct CDR3 sequences, with roughly 14% occurring only once. This sample comprised PBMCs, obtained on the day of the yellow fever booster vaccination. The receptors derive from a man aged 25-40 years who received the YFV17D yellow fever vaccine. Each CDR3 is given without its conserved first and last residue.

CDR3: ASSLLDGTNNEQF
J: TRBJ2-1
V: TRBV7-3

CDR3: ASRPRGTTGELF
J: TRBJ2-2
V: TRBV12-3/TRBV12-4

CDR3: ASSSDRDNEQF
J: TRBJ2-1
V: TRBV7-7

CDR3: ASSLGMGPGQVNYEQY
J: TRBJ2-7
V: TRBV5-4

CDR3: ASTRRDNYGYT
J: TRBJ1-2
V: TRBV12-3/TRBV12-4

CDR3: ASSQGSQGAVGYT
J: TRBJ1-2
V: TRBV7-8

CDR3: ASSGVLGGNNEQF
J: TRBJ2-1
V: TRBV5-1

CDR3: ASSWGVGGSYEQY
J: TRBJ2-7
V: TRBV7-9

CDR3: ASSESLFVGTRPTKNIQY
J: TRBJ2-4
V: TRBV10-2

CDR3: ASSLVASGSYEQY
J: TRBJ2-7
V: TRBV5-1

CDR3: AWSKVGGSDEQF
J: TRBJ2-1
V: TRBV30

CDR3: ASSSEPLYGEQY
J: TRBJ2-7
V: TRBV5-1